The clone carrying this T cell receptor beta chain was detected a few times. Its antigen remains unidentified. The germline V gene encodes CDR1 SGHTA and CDR2 FQGNSA. Trimming took off 1 base at V and 0 bases at J, with 7 bases between the two ends. This CDR3 spans 15 amino acids. TRB rearrangements spanning V, D and J were amplified using mixed TRB-A/B primers. TCRdb ran MiXCR on the multiplex PCR reads and lists one entry per CDR3 protein. This sample has several hundred distinct CDR3 sequences, with 25% found just once. Peripheral blood genomic DNA, not sorted cells or RNA, was the template. The data are from a study of T cell repertoires in aging, cancer and after chemotherapy. The overall study: Donor ages fell into six groups from 30 or younger up to 70 or older. Pre- and post-chemotherapy samples were paired from glioblastoma patients treated with temozolomide-based therapy.

General study findings and limits: Age-matched healthy donors had significantly more diverse, less clonal blood TCR repertoires than untreated cancer patients.

Sequencing input: blood. The rearrangement links TRBV7-2 to TRBJ2-1; D not certain. The receptor was isolated from a human donor with a solid tumor. The CDR3 is CASSLGFSSYNEQFF. CDR3 in DNA: TGTGCCAGCAGCTTAGGGTTTTCCTCCTACAATGAGCAGTTCTTC.